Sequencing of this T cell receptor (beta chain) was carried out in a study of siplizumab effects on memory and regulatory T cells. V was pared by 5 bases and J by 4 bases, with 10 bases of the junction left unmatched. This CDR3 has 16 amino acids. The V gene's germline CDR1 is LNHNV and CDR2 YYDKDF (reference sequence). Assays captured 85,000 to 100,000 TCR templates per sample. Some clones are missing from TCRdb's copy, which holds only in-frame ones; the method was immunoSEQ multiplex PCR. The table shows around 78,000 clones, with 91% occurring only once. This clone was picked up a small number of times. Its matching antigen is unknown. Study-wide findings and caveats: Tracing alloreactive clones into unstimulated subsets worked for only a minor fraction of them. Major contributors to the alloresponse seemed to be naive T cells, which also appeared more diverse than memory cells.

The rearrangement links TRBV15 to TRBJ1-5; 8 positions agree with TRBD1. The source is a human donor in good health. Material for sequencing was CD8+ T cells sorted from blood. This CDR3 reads CATSPRTGNRNQPQHF. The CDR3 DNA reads TGTGCCACCAGCCCCCGGACAGGGAATAGGAATCAGCCCCAGCATTTT.